The sequence of this T cell receptor beta chain was determined in a study of T cell repertoires in cytomegalovirus infection. Across the whole study: From public TCR beta signatures came an indication of both CMV infection and matching HLA type.

Study-wide points: The ex vivo response showed dominance by HLA-C-restricted CMV-specific TCR beta clonotypes. CMV carriers having the relevant HLA were flagged by cumulative public TCR beta family frequency.

TCRdb re-analysed the reads in MiXCR, keeping a single row per CDR3 protein. The data contain around 900,000 distinct CDR3 sequences, approximately 31% of them singletons. About this clonotype itself: Its antigen is not identified.

V shed 0 bases, J shed 4 bases, and the junction held 6 bases outside the gene matches. Germline V gene data show CDR1 as MGHRA and CDR2 as YSYEKL. This CDR3 has 17 amino acids. The sequence came from a human donor in good health (CMV status not recorded). Some clones in this sample may be carry-over from other donors' samples. Sample: cultured CD8+ T cells from PBMCs, taken from culture after CMV antigen stimulation. V usage is TRBV4-1 and J usage is TRBJ2-1; 10 bases agree with TRBD2. This CDR3 is CASSQEPLAGEYNEQFF. In nucleotides, the CDR3 is TGCGCCAGCAGCCAAGAACCCCTAGCGGGGGAGTACAATGAGCAGTTCTTC.